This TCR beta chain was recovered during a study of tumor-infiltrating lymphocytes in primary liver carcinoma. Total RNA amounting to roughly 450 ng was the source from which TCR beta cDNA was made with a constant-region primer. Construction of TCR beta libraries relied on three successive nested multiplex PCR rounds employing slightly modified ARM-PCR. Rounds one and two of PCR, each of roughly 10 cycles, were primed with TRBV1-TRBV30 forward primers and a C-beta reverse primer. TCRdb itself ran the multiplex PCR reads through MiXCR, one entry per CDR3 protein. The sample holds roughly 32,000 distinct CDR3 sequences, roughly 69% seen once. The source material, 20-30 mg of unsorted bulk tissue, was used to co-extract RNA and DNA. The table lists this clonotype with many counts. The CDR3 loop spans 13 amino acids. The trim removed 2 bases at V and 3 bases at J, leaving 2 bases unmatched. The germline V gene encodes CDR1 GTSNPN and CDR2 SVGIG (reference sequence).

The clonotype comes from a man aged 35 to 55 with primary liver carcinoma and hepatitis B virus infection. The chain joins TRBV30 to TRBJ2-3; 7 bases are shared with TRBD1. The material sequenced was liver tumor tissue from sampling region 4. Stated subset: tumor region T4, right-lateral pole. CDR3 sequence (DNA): TGTGCCTGGAGTAGACAGGGTACAGATACGCAGTATTTT. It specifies CAWSRQGTDTQYF.